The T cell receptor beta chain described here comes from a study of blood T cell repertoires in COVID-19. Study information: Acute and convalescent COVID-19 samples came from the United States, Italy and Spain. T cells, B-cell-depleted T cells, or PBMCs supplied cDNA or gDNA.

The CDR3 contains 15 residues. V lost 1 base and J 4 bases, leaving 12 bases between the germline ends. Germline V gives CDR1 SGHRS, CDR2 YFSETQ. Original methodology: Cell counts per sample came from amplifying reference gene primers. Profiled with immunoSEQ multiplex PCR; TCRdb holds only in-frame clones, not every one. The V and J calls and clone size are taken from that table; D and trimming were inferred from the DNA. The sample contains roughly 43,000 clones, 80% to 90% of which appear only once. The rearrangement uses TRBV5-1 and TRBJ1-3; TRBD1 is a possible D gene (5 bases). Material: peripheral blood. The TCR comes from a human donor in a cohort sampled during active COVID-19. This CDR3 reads CASSLQQGEGNTIYF. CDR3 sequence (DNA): TGCGCCAGCAGCTTGCAGCAGGGCGAAGGAAACACCATATATTTT.